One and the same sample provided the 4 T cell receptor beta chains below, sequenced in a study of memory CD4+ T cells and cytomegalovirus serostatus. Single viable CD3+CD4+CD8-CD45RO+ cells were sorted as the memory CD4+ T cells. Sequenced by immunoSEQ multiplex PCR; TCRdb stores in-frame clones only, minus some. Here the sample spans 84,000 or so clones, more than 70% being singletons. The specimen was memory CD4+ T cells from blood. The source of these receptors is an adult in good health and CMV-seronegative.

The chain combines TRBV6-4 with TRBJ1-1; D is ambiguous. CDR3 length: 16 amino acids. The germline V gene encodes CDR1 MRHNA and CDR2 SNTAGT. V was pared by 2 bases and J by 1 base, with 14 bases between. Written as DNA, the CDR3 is TGTGCCAGCAGTGACCCACCCCCAGACCCGAACACTGAAGCTTTCTTT. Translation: CASSDPPPDPNTEAFF.

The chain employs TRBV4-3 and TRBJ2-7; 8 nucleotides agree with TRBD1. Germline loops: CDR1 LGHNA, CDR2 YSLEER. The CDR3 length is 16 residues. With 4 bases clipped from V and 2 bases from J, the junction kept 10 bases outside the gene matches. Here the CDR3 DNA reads TGCGCCAGCAGCCGAGTTCCGGGACAGGCAACCTACGAGCAGTACTTC. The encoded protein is CASSRVPGQATYEQYF.

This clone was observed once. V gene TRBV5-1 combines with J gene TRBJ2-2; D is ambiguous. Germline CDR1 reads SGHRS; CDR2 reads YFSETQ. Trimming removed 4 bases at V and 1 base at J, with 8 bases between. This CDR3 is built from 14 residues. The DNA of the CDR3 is TGCGCCAGCAGCCAGGATGGGAACACCGGGGAGCTGTTTTTT. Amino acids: CASSQDGNTGELFF. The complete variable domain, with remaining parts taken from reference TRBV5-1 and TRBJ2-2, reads KAGVTQTPRYLIKTRGQQVTLSCSPISGHRSVSWYQQTPGQGLQFLFEYFSETQRNKGNFPGRFSGRQFSNSRSEMNVSTLELGDSALYLCASSQDGNTGELFFGEGSRLTVL.

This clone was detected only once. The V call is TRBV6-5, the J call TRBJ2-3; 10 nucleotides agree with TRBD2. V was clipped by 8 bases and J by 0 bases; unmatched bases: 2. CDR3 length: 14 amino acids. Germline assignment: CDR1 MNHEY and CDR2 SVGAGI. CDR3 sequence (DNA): TGTGCCAGCCAGCGGGGGGGAAGCACAGATACGCAGTATTTT. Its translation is CASQRGGSTDTQYF.